The rows below give T cell receptor beta chains drawn from one sample of a study of T cell changes during pregnancy in multiple sclerosis. Sequencing was performed with immunoSEQ multiplex PCR; in TCRdb, only in-frame clones are kept and a portion is missing. The sample has roughly 32,000 clones; around 90% are singletons. The input for sequencing was CD4+ T cells from peripheral blood mononuclear cells, taken in the second trimester of pregnancy. These receptors were taken from a female donor in good health, enrolled as a control in a pregnancy study. The CDR3 runs from the conserved cysteine through the conserved F or W. Fields, in order: J gene, V gene, D gene, CDR3 length, clone size, CDR3 protein, CDR3 DNA. A D gene is named only where the DNA matches it firmly. Clone size, where shown, is once, few, many, or a class for clones that have expanded.

TRBJ2-1,TRBV25-1,TRBD2,15,NA,CASSGLGLANHEQFF,TGTGCCAGCAGTGGATTGGGACTAGCGAACCATGAGCAGTTCTTC
TRBJ1-1,TRBV2,TRBD1,15,NA,CASTWGQGGNTEAFF,TGTGCCAGCACTTGGGGACAGGGAGGGAACACTGAAGCTTTCTTT
TRBJ2-3,TRBV7-2,TRBD2,17,NA,CASRRLVERGLTDTQYF,TGTGCCAGCAGACGCTTAGTAGAGCGGGGACTCACAGATACGCAGTATTTT
TRBJ1-2,TRBV6-5,NA,14,NA,CASTRSGAGLGYTF,TGTGCCAGCACCCGCTCTGGGGCAGGGCTAGGCTACACCTTC
TRBJ1-5,TRBV19,TRBD1,16,NA,CASSTQGGQGNQPQHF,TGTGCCAGTAGTACCCAGGGGGGACAGGGCAATCAGCCCCAGCATTTT
TRBJ2-3,TRBV19,TRBD1,13,NA,CASTGQGADTQYF,TGTGCCAGTACCGGACAGGGTGCGGATACGCAGTATTTT
TRBJ2-1,TRBV19,TRBD1,16,NA,CASMSRDSSSYNEQFF,TGTGCCAGTATGTCGAGGGACAGCAGCTCCTACAATGAGCAGTTCTTC
TRBJ2-1,TRBV5-1,TRBD1,16,NA,CASSFAVGTGINEQFF,TGCGCCAGCAGCTTCGCAGTGGGGACAGGGATCAATGAGCAGTTCTTC
TRBJ1-1,TRBV19,NA,14,NA,CASSIGRVNTEAFF,TGTGCCAGTAGTATTGGCAGGGTGAACACTGAAGCTTTCTTT
TRBJ1-1,TRBV7-9,NA,15,NA,CASSPGPDRRGEAFF,TGTGCCAGCAGCCCCGGCCCCGACAGGCGAGGGGAAGCTTTCTTT
TRBJ1-2,TRBV9,NA,16,NA,CASSLEASWATYGYTF,TGTGCCAGCAGCCTAGAAGCCTCATGGGCGACCTATGGCTACACCTTC
TRBJ2-1,TRBV7-8,TRBD2,18,NA,CASSLAGSGLAGAYEQFF,TGTGCCAGCAGCTTAGCGGGGAGCGGGCTAGCGGGAGCCTATGAGCAGTTCTTC
TRBJ1-1,TRBV19,NA,13,NA,CASSNTQHTEAFF,TGTGCCAGTAGTAATACACAGCACACTGAAGCTTTCTTT
TRBJ2-2,TRBV4-2,TRBD2,17,NA,CASSQDWTSGSSGELFF,TGTGCCAGCAGCCAAGATTGGACTAGCGGGAGTTCAGGGGAGCTGTTTTTT
TRBJ2-2,TRBV19,NA,14,NA,CASSMEQGKGELFF,TGTGCCAGTAGTATGGAACAGGGCAAAGGGGAGCTGTTTTTT
TRBJ1-1,TRBV5-5,NA,14,NA,CASSLDRMNTEAFF,TGTGCCAGCAGCTTGGACAGGATGAACACTGAAGCTTTCTTT
TRBJ1-1,TRBV19,NA,14,NA,CASSISGMNTEAFF,TGTGCCAGTAGTATATCAGGGATGAACACTGAAGCTTTCTTT
TRBJ1-2,TRBV4-1,TRBD1,15,NA,CASSPGTDAYYGYTF,TGCGCCAGCAGCCCAGGGACAGACGCCTACTATGGCTACACCTTC
TRBJ2-7,TRBV6-5,TRBD2,15,NA,CASSYQGGSFYEQYF,TGTGCCAGCAGTTACCAGGGAGGGTCGTTCTACGAGCAGTACTTC
TRBJ2-5,TRBV27,NA,16,NA,CASSPKGSGGQETQYF,TGTGCCAGCAGCCCTAAGGGGTCAGGGGGGCAAGAGACCCAGTACTTC
TRBJ1-2,TRBV19,NA,12,once,CASSIPGFGYTF,TGTGCCAGTAGTATACCAGGGTTTGGCTACACCTTC
TRBJ1-2,TRBV25-1,TRBD1,15,NA,CASSDRGGGSYGYTF,TGTGCCAGCAGCGACAGGGGAGGGGGTAGCTATGGCTACACCTTC